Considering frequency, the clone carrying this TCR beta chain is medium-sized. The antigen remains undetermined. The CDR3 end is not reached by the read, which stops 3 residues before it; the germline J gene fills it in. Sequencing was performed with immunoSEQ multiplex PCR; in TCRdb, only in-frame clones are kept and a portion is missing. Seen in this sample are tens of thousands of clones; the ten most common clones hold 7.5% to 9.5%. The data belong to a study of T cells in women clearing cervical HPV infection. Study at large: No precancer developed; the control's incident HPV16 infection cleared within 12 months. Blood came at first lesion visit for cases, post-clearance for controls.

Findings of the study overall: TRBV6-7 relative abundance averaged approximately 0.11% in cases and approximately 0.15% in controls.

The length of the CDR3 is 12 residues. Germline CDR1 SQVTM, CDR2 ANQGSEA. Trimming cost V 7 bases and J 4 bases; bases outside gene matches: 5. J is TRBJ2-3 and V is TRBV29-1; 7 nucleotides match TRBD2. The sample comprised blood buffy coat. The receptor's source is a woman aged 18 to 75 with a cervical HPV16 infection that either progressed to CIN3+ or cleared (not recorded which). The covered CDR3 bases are TGCAGCGCCCGCCGGGGGGCAGATACG. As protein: CSARRGADT. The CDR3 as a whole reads CSARRGADTQYF.